The 29 T cell receptor beta chains presented below share a single source sample, sequenced in a study of vaccination effects on CD4 cells after COVID-19. No cognate antigen is known for these TCRs. Profiling relied on immunoSEQ multiplex PCR, and the TCRdb table lists in-frame clones only, not all of them. This sample has roughly 42,000 clones, with roughly 76% found just once. In the ViraFEST assay, antigen-specific CD4+ clonotypes were identified by expansion after peptide-pool stimulation. At the end of roughly 9 days of culture, CD4+ T cells were isolated. Vaccine recipients lacked prior SARS-CoV-2 infection and had negative nucleocapsid antibodies. The source was CD4+ T cells from PBMCs cultured with HCoV-OC43 spike peptides, collected before COVID-19 vaccination. The subset here: HCoV-OC43 spike overlapping peptide pool stimulation. These receptors all come from a human donor who received a COVID-19 vaccine.

The V gene is TRBV13, the J gene TRBJ2-3; 8 nucleotides match TRBD2. Looked up from germline, CDR1 is PRHDT and CDR2 is FYEKMQ (reference sequence). J lost 9 bases, V lost 4 bases, and 3 bases had no gene match. This CDR3 has 12 amino acids. In DNA form, the CDR3 reads TGTGCCAGCAGCTCGGGGGGGCGGACGCAGTATTTT. It encodes CASSSGGRTQYF.

This chain uses TRBV28 with TRBJ2-1, with 9 bases identical to TRBD1. V trimming: 5 bases; J trimming: 6 bases; junction bases outside the gene matches: 8. Germline assignment: CDR1 MDHEN and CDR2 SYDVKM. The CDR3 loop spans 15 amino acids. The CDR3 region is CASSPTGGLGNEQFF. The CDR3 nucleotides read TGTGCCAGCAGTCCTACAGGGGGCCTAGGCAATGAGCAGTTCTTC. The variable domain in full, with the rest retrieved from reference TRBV28 and TRBJ2-1, is DVKVTQSSRYLVKRTGEKVFLECVQDMDHENMFWYRQDPGLGLRLIYFSYDVKMKEKGDIPEGYSVSREKKERFSLILESASTNQTSMYLCASSPTGGLGNEQFFGPGTRLTVL.

The chain is built from TRBV19 and TRBJ1-2; 10 nucleotides agree with TRBD1. Germline assignment: CDR1 LNHDA and CDR2 SQIVND (reference sequence). This CDR3 region has 15 residues. Trimming at V came to 6 bases and at J to 2 bases, leaving 6 bases not matched to a gene. The CDR3 DNA follows: TGTGCCAGTAGACGACCGGGACAGGGGAACTATGGCTACACCTTC. This translates into CASRRPGQGNYGYTF.

The chain combines TRBV6-2 or TRBV6-3 with TRBJ2-3; no clear D. The CDR3 is made up of 14 amino acids. The germline gives CDR1 MNHEY, CDR2 SVGEGT. The V and J ends lost 4 bases and 0 bases respectively, with 8 bases between them. CDR3 sequence reads: CASSSLGSTDTQYF. The DNA for the CDR3 is TGTGCCAGCAGTTCCCTCGGAAGCACAGATACGCAGTATTTT.

The V and J genes are TRBV6-6 and TRBJ1-6, with 7 bases identical to TRBD1. This CDR3 is 13 amino acids long. CDR1 and CDR2 from the germline V gene are MNHNY and SVGAGI (reference sequence). V was pared by 5 bases and J by 19 bases, with 14 bases of the junction left unmatched. This chain's CDR3 is CASSPPGQGQAHF. CDR3 nucleotides: TGTGCCAGCAGTCCACCAGGACAAGGACAGGCGCACTTT.

The DNA for the CDR3 is TGTGCCAGCAGCTTAGCAGTAGGGGGGGGGAGGAGCCCCCAAGAGACCCAGTACTTC. This encodes CASSLAVGGGRSPQETQYF. This sequence joins TRBV7-8 and TRBJ2-5; the D gene is possibly TRBD2 (7 bases). The CDR3 covers 19 residues. V lost 0 bases, J lost 1 base, and 21 bases lay in between. Germline-derived CDR1 and CDR2 are SGHVS and FQNEAQ.

The chain recombines TRBV29-1 with TRBJ2-3, with TRBD2 matching over 14 bases. There are 14 residues in the CDR3. Losses at the gene ends were 6 bases for V and 8 bases for J; bases not matched to a gene: 7. The germline gives CDR1 SQVTM, CDR2 ANQGSEA. In DNA, the CDR3 is TGCAGCGTGGATGGGACTAGCGGGAGAAGTACGCAGTATTTT. Encoded protein: CSVDGTSGRSTQYF.

V is TRBV5-1 and J is TRBJ1-1; 10 bases fit TRBD1. This CDR3 region has 18 residues. The germline gives CDR1 SGHRS, CDR2 YFSETQ. Trimming cost V 1 base and J 0 bases; bases outside gene matches: 9. The CDR3 spells CASSLTGTGARLNTEAFF. The DNA of the CDR3 is TGCGCCAGCAGCTTGACCGGGACAGGGGCCCGCCTGAACACTGAAGCTTTCTTT.

The J gene is TRBJ2-1, the V gene TRBV19; the D gene is possibly TRBD2 (6 bases). The germline V gene has CDR1 LNHDA and CDR2 SQIVND (reference sequence). V was pared by 10 bases and J by 3 bases, with 13 bases between. CDR3 size: 13 residues. The CDR3 is CATTPEGYNEQFF. The CDR3 coding sequence is TGTGCCACCACGCCGGAGGGCTACAATGAGCAGTTCTTC.

DNA of the CDR3: TGTGCCAGCAGTCTACAAGGGGGACAGTTGCAATCTAGTAGGAAACTGTTTTTT. Encoded protein: CASSLQGGQLQSSRKLFF. The chain has TRBV6-6 and TRBJ1-4; 7 positions agree with TRBD1. From germline, CDR1 is MNHNY and CDR2 SVGAGI (reference sequence). The CDR3 runs 18 residues. The V gene end was trimmed by 5 bases and the J gene end by 11 bases; junction bases not matched to a gene: 23.

The V gene is TRBV10-3, the J gene TRBJ2-3; 12 positions match TRBD2. Germline V gives CDR1 ENHRY, CDR2 SYGVKD. The junction had 3 bases not matched to a gene; V was cut back by 7 bases and J by 1 base. The CDR3 covers 15 residues. CDR3 sequence reads: CAIKPSGGGTDTQYF. The DNA for the CDR3 is TGTGCCATCAAGCCTAGCGGGGGGGGCACAGATACGCAGTATTTT.

The CDR3 region has the DNA TGTGCCTGGAGTGCGGGGGACAGGGGCACTGAAGCTTTCTTT. Its protein product is CAWSAGDRGTEAFF. The chain uses TRBV30 and TRBJ1-1, with 10 nucleotides matching TRBD1. In germline, CDR1 is GTSNPN, CDR2 SVGIG (reference sequence). V shed 1 base and J 4 bases; nucleotides not matched to a gene: 3. The CDR3 consists of 14 residues.

The CDR3 coding sequence is TGTGCCAGCAGCAAAAAGTTGACCGGGGAGGAGACCCAGTACTTC. This gives the protein CASSKKLTGEETQYF. The rearrangement joins TRBV21-1 to TRBJ2-5; no DNA check was done on the table's D call, TRBD2. TRBV21-1 is a pseudogene. The CDR3 contains 15 residues.

The V call is TRBV18, the J call TRBJ2-7; 7 bases fit TRBD1. The ends lost 5 bases at V and 6 bases at J; junction bases unmatched: 10. This CDR3 is 14 amino acids long. Germline CDR1 reads KGHSH; CDR2 reads LQKENI. The CDR3: CASSSLDRAGEQYF. CDR3 nucleotides: TGTGCCAGCTCATCCTTAGACAGGGCTGGCGAGCAGTACTTC.

As regards this clone: This specimen includes other DNA sequences encoding the same CDR3. DNA for the CDR3: TGTGCCAGCAGTTCGTACCAAGAGACCCAGTACTTC. Translated: CASSSYQETQYF. V is TRBV11-2 and J is TRBJ2-5; D is uncertain. The CDR3 extends over 12 amino acids. Germline CDR1 SGHAT, CDR2 FQNNGV. With 6 bases removed from V and 0 bases from J, the gap between germline ends came to 5 bases.

The CDR3 here is CASSLDAVPGANVLTF. DNA of the CDR3: TGTGCCAGCAGCTTAGACGCGGTCCCTGGGGCCAACGTCCTGACTTTC. This chain uses TRBV11-2 with TRBJ2-6; D is unclear. The germline CDR1 and CDR2 sequences are SGHAT and FQNNGV. V shed 0 bases and J shed 2 bases, with 8 bases lying between them. This CDR3 is 16 amino acids long.

Concerning this clone: The identical CDR3 is also encoded by other nucleotide sequences in the sample. The chain has TRBV23-1 and TRBJ1-5; D gene uncertain. Being an ORF, TRBV23-1 has a function that is uncertain. The CDR3 is 21 amino acids. The V gene lost 7 bases and the J gene lost 4 bases, with 35 bases spanning the gap. As DNA, the CDR3 is TGCGCCAGCAAGGCCCCCATACGACATTGGTACCCCCTTAGAAGTAATCAGCCCCAGCATTTT. Amino acid sequence: CASKAPIRHWYPLRSNQPQHF.

V is TRBV20-1 and J is TRBJ2-7, with 8 bases aligning to TRBD1. CDR1 and CDR2 from the germline V gene are DFQATT and SNEGSKA (reference sequence). Trimming cost V 5 bases and J 5 bases; bases outside gene matches: 2. This CDR3 contains 11 residues. This CDR3 reads CSAGQGHEQYF. The CDR3 DNA reads as TGCAGTGCTGGACAGGGCCACGAGCAGTACTTC.

CDR3 sequence reads: CASSFTASGINSYEQYF. For the CDR3, the DNA is TGCGCCAGCAGCTTCACCGCTAGCGGGATAAACTCCTACGAGCAGTACTTC. This chain connects TRBV5-1 to TRBJ2-7; 9 positions match TRBD2. Trimming took 2 bases from V and 0 from J; bases not matched to a gene: 9. Germline V CDR1 and CDR2: SGHRS, YFSETQ. The CDR3 is made up of 17 amino acids.

This sequence joins TRBV24-1 and TRBJ2-5; TRBD1 agrees at 7 bases. Germline loops: CDR1 KGHDR, CDR2 SFDVKD. J was trimmed by 5 bases and V by 2 bases; bases with no gene match: 1. CDR3 size: 13 residues. Written as DNA, the CDR3 is TGTGCCACCAGTGATTCAGGGGGTGAGACCCAGTACTTC. It translates to CATSDSGGETQYF.

V gene TRBV7-9 combines with J gene TRBJ2-3; D unclear. Germline V gene sequence: CDR1 SEHNR, CDR2 FQNEAQ (reference sequence). V lost 5 bases to trimming and J lost 0 bases, with 12 bases between them. This CDR3 comprises 15 residues. DNA of the CDR3: TGTGCCAGCAGCCCTGAGTTGGCTAGCACAGATACGCAGTATTTT. Translation gives CASSPELASTDTQYF.

The rearrangement links TRBV19 to TRBJ1-4, with 9 bases matching TRBD1. CDR1 and CDR2 from the germline V gene are LNHDA and SQIVND (reference sequence). The CDR3 loop spans 16 amino acids. Trimming removed 3 bases from V and 4 bases from J; junction bases left unmatched: 6. The CDR3 coding sequence is TGTGCCAGTAGTATGAACAGGGGGCATAATAATGAAAAACTGTTTTTT. Translated, it gives CASSMNRGHNNEKLFF.

V is TRBV18 and J is TRBJ1-1; TRBD1 agrees at 7 bases. V shed 6 bases and J 5 bases; nucleotides not matched to a gene: 12. Germline CDR1 reads KGHSH; CDR2 reads LQKENI. This CDR3 is 15 amino acids long. The CDR3 is CASSPAQGERTEAFF. CDR3 DNA: TGTGCCAGCTCCCCTGCTCAGGGGGAGAGGACTGAAGCTTTCTTT.

This clone was detected a few times. This chain connects TRBV19 to TRBJ1-6; D is undetermined. This CDR3 region has 15 residues. V lost 6 bases and J 7 bases, leaving 16 bases between the germline ends. CDR1 LNHDA and CDR2 SQIVND come from the germline V gene (reference sequence). The CDR3 DNA follows: TGTGCCAGTAGGAGCGCAGGAAGATTAAATTCACCCCTCCACTTT. The encoded protein is CASRSAGRLNSPLHF.

V and J are TRBV5-6 and TRBJ1-2; D is perhaps TRBD1 (5 bases). The length of the CDR3 is 13 residues. V lost 0 bases to trimming and J lost 8 bases, with 11 bases between them. Germline CDR1 SGHDT, CDR2 YYEEEE. Here the CDR3 reads CASSLGQQEGYTF. The CDR3 coding sequence is TGTGCCAGCAGCTTGGGTCAACAGGAGGGCTACACCTTC. Looking up the rest from reference TRBV5-6 and TRBJ1-2 gives the full variable domain: DAGVTQSPTHLIKTRGQQVTLRCSPKSGHDTVSWYQQALGQGPQFIFQYYEEEERQRGNFPDRFSGHQFPNYSSELNVNALLLGDSALYLCASSLGQQEGYTFGSGTRLTVV.

This clone was observed at least ten times. V is TRBV15 and J is TRBJ2-5; 8 nucleotides align to TRBD2. CDR3 length equals 14 residues. With 5 bases clipped from V and 5 bases from J, the junction kept 7 bases outside the gene matches. Germline lookup yields CDR1 LNHNV and CDR2 YYDKDF (reference sequence). The CDR3 is CATSSRGGPETQYF. CDR3 DNA: TGTGCCACCAGCTCCCGGGGGGGCCCTGAGACCCAGTACTTC.

The CDR3 reads CASSGTGNTIYF. DNA of the CDR3: TGTGCCAGCAGTGGAACTGGAAACACCATATATTTT. The chain links TRBV6-2 or TRBV6-3 to TRBJ1-3; D uncertain. The germline CDR1 and CDR2 sequences are MNHEY and SVGEGT. The CDR3 contains 12 residues. Trimming left V 5 bases short and J 2 bases short, with 4 bases between.

V gene TRBV21-1 combines with J gene TRBJ2-5. TRBV21-1 is a known pseudogene. The CDR3 spans 14 residues. CDR3 loop: CASSKGENSETQYF. DNA for the CDR3: TGTGCCAGCAGCAAGGGGGAGAATTCGGAGACCCAGTACTTC.

This chain links TRBV19 with TRBJ1-3; possibly TRBD1 for D (5 bases). V gave up 6 bases and J gave up 2 bases, with 14 bases separating them. CDR3 length: 15 residues. Germline CDR1 and CDR2: LNHDA and SQIVND (reference sequence). In DNA form, the CDR3 reads TGTGCCAGTAGGGAATGGGACGGCCCTGGAAACACCATATATTTT. Translation gives CASREWDGPGNTIYF. Complete variable domain (other parts from reference TRBV19 and TRBJ1-3): DGGITQSPKYLFRKEGQNVTLSCEQNLNHDAMYWYRQDPGQGLRLIYYSQIVNDFQKGDIAEGYSVSREKKESFPLTVTSAQKNPTAFYLCASREWDGPGNTIYFGEGSWLTVV.